Detailed here is one TCR beta chain. There were healthy Caucasian individuals from Russia, aged about 6 to 90, serving as donors. Germline loops: CDR1 KGHSH, CDR2 LQKENI. The CDR3 runs to 12 residues. Trimming stripped 6 bases from V and 5 bases from J, with 10 bases between. Through a sample-barcoded 5' primer and a J-beta primer mix, a second PCR was run for about 6 to 11 cycles. TCRdb recomputed calls from the 5' RACE reads with MiXCR, one row per CDR3 protein. The sample has 650,000 to 800,000 distinct CDR3 sequences, 40% to 50% seen once. The entry originates in a study of blood T cells in healthy people across ages.

The TCR was taken from a man aged 55-75 years in good health. V is TRBV18 and J is TRBJ1-2; unclear D gene. Input material: blood. The CDR3 loop reads CASSTAEYGYTF. CDR3 nucleotide sequence: TGTGCCAGCTCGACCGCAGAGTATGGCTACACCTTC.